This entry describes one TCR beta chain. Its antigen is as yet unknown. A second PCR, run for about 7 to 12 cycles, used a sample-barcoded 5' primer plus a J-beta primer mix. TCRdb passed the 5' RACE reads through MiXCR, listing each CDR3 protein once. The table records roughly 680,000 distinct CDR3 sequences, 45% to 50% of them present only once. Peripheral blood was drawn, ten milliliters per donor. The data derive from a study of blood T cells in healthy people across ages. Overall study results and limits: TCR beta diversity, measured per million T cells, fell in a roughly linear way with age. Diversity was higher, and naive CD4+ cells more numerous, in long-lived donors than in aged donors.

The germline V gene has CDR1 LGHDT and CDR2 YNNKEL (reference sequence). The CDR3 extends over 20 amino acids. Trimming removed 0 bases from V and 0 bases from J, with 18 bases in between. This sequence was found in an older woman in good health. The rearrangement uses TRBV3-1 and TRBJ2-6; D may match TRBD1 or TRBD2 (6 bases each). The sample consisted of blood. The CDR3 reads CASSQERGRGTSSGANVLTF. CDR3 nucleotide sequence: TGTGCCAGCAGCCAAGAACGGGGGCGCGGGACCTCCTCTGGGGCCAACGTCCTGACTTTC.